This TCR beta chain was sequenced during a study of T cells in Graves' hyperthyroidism and ophthalmopathy. Study-wide context: Peripheral blood was drawn at first diagnosis, prior to all treatment.

The CDR3 length is 16 residues. The V gene's germline CDR1 is MNHEY and CDR2 SVGAGI. Trimming removed 0 bases at V and 12 bases at J, with 20 bases between. This clonotype was picked up a small number of times. Its matching antigen is unknown. RNA transcripts gave rise to amplified TCR beta CDR3 regions. A set of HTBI primers served as the primers for a first-round RT-PCR of the TCR CDR3. TCRdb analysed the multiplex PCR reads with MiXCR anew, one entry per CDR3 protein. The sample has more than 550,000 distinct CDR3 sequences; 17% are singletons. Stable disease denoted Graves' hyperthyroidism without ophthalmopathy progression within 18 months. Study results and caveats: Most thyroid clonotypes with frequency above 0.001 were detected in blood.

V gene TRBV6-5 combines with J gene TRBJ1-4, with D unresolved. The TCR originated in a man in his fifties with Graves' hyperthyroidism. Sample: blood. The CDR3 here is CASSYSVLGIYFQLFF. Written as DNA, the CDR3 is TGTGCCAGCAGTTACTCAGTGCTGGGAATTTATTTTCAACTGTTTTTT.